The next 14 T cell receptor beta chains were all read from a single sample in a study of naive and memory T cell subsets (dated by TCRdb to the late 2010s). Library creation used UMI-ligation and nested PCR. TCRdb lists the instrument as Illumina MiSeq. An equimolar mix of two oligonucleotides covering both TRBC1 and TRBC2 was used as the beta constant-region primer. TCRdb reanalyzed the raw reads on its own, using fastp at Q25 for trimming and MiXCR for clone calling, and kept in-frame beta chains. Rows with a matching CDR3 protein are joined into one entry that keeps the most common DNA and genes. In this sample the table shows 140,000 to 150,000 distinct CDR3 sequences, over 15% of which occur a single time. Of the sample, approximately 0.15% is held by the ten largest clones. Sequencing was carried out using naive CD4+ T cells from blood. Taken with the paper, the label for cell subset or site translates to: naive T cells, CD45RA high CD27+. The receptors originated from a human donor in good health.

The chain uses TRBV5-1 and TRBJ2-1, with TRBD2 matching over 10 bases. The J segment lost 5 bases and the V segment lost 3 bases, leaving 5 bases of the junction unmatched. This CDR3 spans 15 amino acids. The germline V gene has CDR1 SGHRS and CDR2 YFSETQ. DNA for the CDR3: TGCGCCAGCAGCTACGGGACTAGCGAAAACAATGAGCAGTTCTTC. Translating gives CASSYGTSENNEQFF. The complete variable domain, with remaining parts taken from reference TRBV5-1 and TRBJ2-1, reads KAGVTQTPRYLIKTRGQQVTLSCSPISGHRSVSWYQQTPGQGLQFLFEYFSETQRNKGNFPGRFSGRQFSNSRSEMNVSTLELGDSALYLCASSYGTSENNEQFFGPGTRLTVL.

This clonotype was observed a few times. The V and J genes are TRBV30 and TRBJ1-6; D not resolved. Germline-derived CDR1 and CDR2 are GTSNPN and SVGIG (reference sequence). This CDR3 region has 15 residues. V lost 0 bases and J lost 5, with 11 bases in between. In DNA, the CDR3 is TGTGCCTGGAGTGTACCATGGGGAAATAATTCACCCCTCCACTTT. Encoded protein: CAWSVPWGNNSPLHF.

There are a few counts of this clonotype. V is TRBV7-2 and J is TRBJ2-2, with D perhaps assigned TRBD1 or TRBD2 (6 bases each). This CDR3 has 15 amino acids. Germline CDR1 reads SGHTA; CDR2 reads FQGNSA. The germline V and J ends were trimmed by 1 base and 6 bases, with 12 bases remaining between them. DNA of the CDR3: TGTGCCAGCAGCTTAGTACCGGGGGCTTCCGGGGAGCTGTTTTTT. Residues: CASSLVPGASGELFF.

The rearrangement uses TRBV7-2 and TRBJ2-1, with 9 bases that match TRBD2. With 1 base clipped from V and 5 bases from J, the junction kept 6 bases outside the gene matches. The CDR3 spans 16 residues. Germline values: CDR1 SGHTA, CDR2 FQGNSA. The CDR3 DNA follows: TGTGCCAGCAGCTTAGTCCTAGCGGGGTATGACAATGAGCAGTTCTTC. It is translated as CASSLVLAGYDNEQFF.

This clonotype came up many times. The J gene is TRBJ2-3, the V gene TRBV5-1; 9 bases align to TRBD2. Unmatched junction bases numbered 6, after V lost 0 bases and J lost 4 bases. The CDR3 consists of 16 residues. Germline V gives CDR1 SGHRS, CDR2 YFSETQ. The CDR3 nucleotides are TGCGCCAGCAGCTTGGCGTCTAGCGGGACTGCAGATACGCAGTATTTT. This sequence encodes CASSLASSGTADTQYF.

This clonotype appeared a few times. The genes are TRBV7-9 and TRBJ1-6, with no clear D. Deletions cut 1 base from V and 7 bases from J, with 5 bases between. CDR1 is SEHNR, CDR2 FQNEAQ, per germline (reference sequence). The CDR3 spans 13 residues. CDR3 nucleotides: TGTGCCAGCAGCTTAGAGGCGAATTCACCCCTCCACTTT. This gives the protein CASSLEANSPLHF.

V and J are TRBV7-2 and TRBJ2-5; 7 bases map to TRBD2. Germline values: CDR1 SGHTA, CDR2 FQGNSA. This CDR3 has 16 residues. V lost 2 bases to trimming and J lost 1 base; unmatched junction nucleotides: 7. CDR3 residues: CASSLSTASGQETQYF. As DNA, the CDR3 is TGTGCCAGCAGCTTAAGTACGGCTAGCGGCCAAGAGACCCAGTACTTC.

Of note for this clonotype: Possible read error: a much larger clone is one base away. This chain links TRBV20-1 with TRBJ2-7; 7 nucleotides match TRBD2. After removal of 4 bases from V and 7 bases from J, the junction contained 7 bases not matched to a gene. The CDR3 spans 12 residues. In germline, CDR1 is DFQATT, CDR2 SNEGSKA (reference sequence). The CDR3 is CSAIGSGGEQYF. The CDR3, as DNA: TGCAGTGCTATAGGATCGGGGGGAGAGCAGTACTTC.

This chain uses TRBV10-3 with TRBJ2-3; TRBD1 matches at 12 bases. Germline assignment: CDR1 ENHRY and CDR2 SYGVKD. The V and J ends lost 6 bases and 4 bases, in that order; junction bases with no gene match: 5. The CDR3 is made up of 15 amino acids. Here the CDR3 reads CAISGTGGEADTQYF. As DNA, the CDR3 is TGTGCCATCAGCGGGACAGGGGGCGAGGCAGATACGCAGTATTTT.

This clonotype was recorded at least ten times. The gene calls are TRBV6-5 and TRBJ2-7; 7 bases agree with TRBD2. Germline CDR1 and CDR2: MNHEY and SVGAGI. This CDR3 spans 16 amino acids. Losses at the gene ends were 0 bases for V and 1 base for J; bases not matched to a gene: 6. The CDR3 coding sequence is TGTGCCAGCAGTTACTCCCCGGCGGGAGTGTCCTACGAGCAGTACTTC. It specifies CASSYSPAGVSYEQYF.

The V and J genes are TRBV29-1 and TRBJ2-1; possibly TRBD1 for D (6 bases). CDR3 length equals 16 residues. Germline-derived CDR1 and CDR2 are SQVTM and ANQGSEA. The V gene lost 5 bases and the J gene lost 6 bases, with 23 bases spanning the gap. CDR3 region: CSVSHGPQGFSNEQFF. CDR3 nucleotides: TGCAGCGTTTCCCACGGCCCACAGGGTTTTAGCAATGAGCAGTTCTTC.

This clonotype occurred a few times. The V and J genes are TRBV7-2 and TRBJ2-3, with D possibly matching TRBD2 (7 bases). The V end lost 4 bases, the J end lost 1 base, and 12 bases lay between the germline ends. This CDR3 contains 15 residues. Germline CDR1 and CDR2: SGHTA and FQGNSA. The CDR3 protein is CASSSLGGRTDTQYF. DNA for the CDR3: TGTGCCAGCAGCTCGTTGGGGGGGCGCACAGATACGCAGTATTTT.

J is TRBJ2-5 and V is TRBV10-3; 7 nucleotides align to TRBD2. The CDR3 spans 14 residues. The ends lost 6 bases at V and 2 bases at J; junction bases unmatched: 6. CDR1 ENHRY and CDR2 SYGVKD come from the germline V gene. The CDR3 loop is CAIRSGMGQETQYF. The CDR3 DNA follows: TGTGCCATCAGGAGCGGGATGGGTCAAGAGACCCAGTACTTC.

This clonotype was counted a single time. The chain couples TRBV29-1 to TRBJ2-7; D is ambiguous. This CDR3 region has 13 residues. Germline V lookup: CDR1 SQVTM, CDR2 ANQGSEA. The V end lost 6 bases, the J end lost 0 bases, and 12 bases lay between the germline ends. DNA for the CDR3: TGCAGCGTCTTCATTGGGTCCTCCTACGAGCAGTACTTC. It is translated as CSVFIGSSYEQYF.